The present TCR beta chain was sequenced within a study of a mutant IDH1 vaccine in newly diagnosed glioma. The wider study: Sex distribution of treated patients was approximately 60% male and approximately 38% female; mean age was roughly 37 years. Patients were pretreated with radiotherapy, temozolomide, or both, mostly both.

CDR3 length: 15 residues. Germline assignment: CDR1 SGHTS and CDR2 YDEGEE. The ends were cut back, 1 base at V and 0 bases at J, with 10 bases in the middle. Comments on this clone: Its antigen is unidentified.

The sample's time point: week 23, last vaccination. The content of each vaccine dose was 300 ug of mutant IDH1 20-mer peptide, and topical imiquimod accompanied it. Clones were sequenced by immunoSEQ multiplex PCR, and TCRdb holds only the in-frame ones, with some missing. Among about 55,000 clones listed, roughly 80% were seen once. The sequenced sample was PBMCs, obtained from a glioma patient whose treatment included an IDH1 peptide vaccine. This chain joins TRBV5-8 and TRBJ1-1, with D hard to call. This TCR was recovered from a man in his forties or fifties with glioma. The CDR3 DNA is TGTGCCAGCAGCTTGTTCCGGGGTGTGAACACTGAAGCTTTCTTT. Translated: CASSLFRGVNTEAFF. The variable domain in full, completed from reference TRBV5-8 and TRBJ1-1, reads EAGVTQSPTHLIKTRGQQATLRCSPISGHTSVYWYQQALGLGLQFLLWYDEGEERNRGNFPPRFSGRQFPNYSSELNVNALELEDSALYLCASSLFRGVNTEAFFGQGTRLTVV.